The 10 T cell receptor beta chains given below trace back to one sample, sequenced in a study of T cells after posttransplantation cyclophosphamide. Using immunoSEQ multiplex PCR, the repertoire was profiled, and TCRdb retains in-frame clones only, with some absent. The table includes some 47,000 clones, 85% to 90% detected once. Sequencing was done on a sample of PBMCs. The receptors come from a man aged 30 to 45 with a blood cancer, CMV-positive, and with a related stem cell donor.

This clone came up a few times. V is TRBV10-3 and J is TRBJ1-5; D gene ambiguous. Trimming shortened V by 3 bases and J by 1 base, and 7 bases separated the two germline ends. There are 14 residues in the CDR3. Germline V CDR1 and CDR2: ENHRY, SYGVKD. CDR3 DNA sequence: TGTGCCATCAGTGAAGGAGGGAGCAATCAGCCCCAGCATTTT. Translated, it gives CAISEGGSNQPQHF.

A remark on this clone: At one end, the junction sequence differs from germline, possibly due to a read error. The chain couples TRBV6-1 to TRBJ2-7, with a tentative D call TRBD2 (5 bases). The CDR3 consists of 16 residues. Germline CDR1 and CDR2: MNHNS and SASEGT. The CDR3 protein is CAGSEFGVEFSYEQYF. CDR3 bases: TGTGCCGGCAGTGAATTCGGGGTGGAGTTCTCCTACGAGCAGTACTTC.

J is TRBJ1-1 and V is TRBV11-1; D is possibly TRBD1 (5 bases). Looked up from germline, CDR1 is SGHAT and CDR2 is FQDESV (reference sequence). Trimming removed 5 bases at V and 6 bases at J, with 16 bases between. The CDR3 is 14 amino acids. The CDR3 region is CASSPQMAGSEAFF. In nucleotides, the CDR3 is TGTGCCAGCAGCCCCCAGATGGCAGGGTCTGAAGCTTTCTTT.

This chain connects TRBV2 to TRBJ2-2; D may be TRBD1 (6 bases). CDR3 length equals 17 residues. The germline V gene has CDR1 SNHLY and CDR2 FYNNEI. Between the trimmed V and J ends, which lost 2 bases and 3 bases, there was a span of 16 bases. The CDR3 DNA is TGTGCCAGCAGTGAAAGTTCTAAGGACAGCTACACCGGGGAGCTGTTTTTT. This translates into CASSESSKDSYTGELFF.

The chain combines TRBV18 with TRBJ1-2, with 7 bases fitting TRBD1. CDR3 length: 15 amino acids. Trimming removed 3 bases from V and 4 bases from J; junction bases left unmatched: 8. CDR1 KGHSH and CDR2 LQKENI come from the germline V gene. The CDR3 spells CASSPGTGVTYGYTF. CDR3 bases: TGTGCCAGCTCACCGGGTACAGGGGTAACCTATGGCTACACCTTC. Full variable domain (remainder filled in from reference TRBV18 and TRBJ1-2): NAGVMQNPRHLVRRRGQEARLRCSPMKGHSHVYWYRQLPEEGLKFMVYLQKENIIDESGMPKERFSAEFPKEGPSILRIQQVVRGDSAAYFCASSPGTGVTYGYTFGSGTRLTVV.

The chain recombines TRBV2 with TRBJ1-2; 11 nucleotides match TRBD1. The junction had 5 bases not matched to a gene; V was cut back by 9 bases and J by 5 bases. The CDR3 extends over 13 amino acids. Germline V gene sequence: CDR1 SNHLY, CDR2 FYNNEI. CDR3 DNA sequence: TGTGCCAGAGGACAGGGGGCGGGGTATGGCTACACCTTC. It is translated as CARGQGAGYGYTF.

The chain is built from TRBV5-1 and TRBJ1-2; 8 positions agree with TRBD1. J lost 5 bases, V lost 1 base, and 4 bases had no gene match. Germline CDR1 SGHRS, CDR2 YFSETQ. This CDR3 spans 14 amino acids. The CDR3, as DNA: TGCGCCAGCAGCTTGAGACAGGGGAAATATGGCTACACCTTC. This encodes CASSLRQGKYGYTF.

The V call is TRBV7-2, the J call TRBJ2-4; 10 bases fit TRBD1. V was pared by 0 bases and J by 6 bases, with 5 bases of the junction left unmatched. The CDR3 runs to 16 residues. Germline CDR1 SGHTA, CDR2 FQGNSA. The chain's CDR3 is CASSLAWTGGGNIQYF. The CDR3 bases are TGTGCCAGCAGCTTAGCTTGGACAGGGGGGGGAAACATTCAGTACTTC.

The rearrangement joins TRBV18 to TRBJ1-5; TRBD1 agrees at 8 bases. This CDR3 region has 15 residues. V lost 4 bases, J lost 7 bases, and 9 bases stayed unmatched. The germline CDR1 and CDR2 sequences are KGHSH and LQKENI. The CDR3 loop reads CASSLGTGGEQPQHF. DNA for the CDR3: TGTGCCAGCTCACTTGGGACAGGCGGGGAACAGCCCCAGCATTTT. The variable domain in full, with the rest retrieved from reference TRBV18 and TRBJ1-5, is NAGVMQNPRHLVRRRGQEARLRCSPMKGHSHVYWYRQLPEEGLKFMVYLQKENIIDESGMPKERFSAEFPKEGPSILRIQQVVRGDSAAYFCASSLGTGGEQPQHFGDGTRLSIL.

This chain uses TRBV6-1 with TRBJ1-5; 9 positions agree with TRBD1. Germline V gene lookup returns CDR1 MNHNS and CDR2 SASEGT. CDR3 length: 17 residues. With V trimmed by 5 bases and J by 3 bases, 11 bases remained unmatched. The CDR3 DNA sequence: TGTGCCAGCAGTCAAGGGCCGGGACAGGGAGTCAATCAGCCCCAGCATTTT. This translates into CASSQGPGQGVNQPQHF.